The rows below give T cell receptor beta chains drawn from one sample of a study of OX40 agonist ivuxolimab in advanced cancers. Profiled with immunoSEQ multiplex PCR; TCRdb holds only in-frame clones, not every one. The table includes around 62,000 clones, 65% to 85% detected once. The input for sequencing was CD4+ or CD8+ T cells sorted from blood, taken in a trial of the OX40 agonist ivuxolimab. The receptors here all came from an adult with an advanced solid tumor such as melanoma, head and neck, liver or kidney cancer. Each CDR3 is given without its conserved first and last residue. Each record gives: V gene, J gene, clone size, CDR3 protein. The size field is filled for only some rows; it gives once, few, many or a size class.

V: TRBV7-3; J: TRBJ2-7; size: .; CDR3: ASSLTAGTGVYEQY
V: TRBV11-2; J: TRBJ2-3; size: .; CDR3: ASSFTGTSGGQY
V: TRBV19; J: TRBJ2-2; size: .; CDR3: ASRPVQGARTGELF
V: TRBV10-1; J: TRBJ1-1; size: .; CDR3: ASSEVTGNTEAF
V: TRBV18; J: TRBJ1-2; size: .; CDR3: ASSPNLLIQGGTYGYT
V: TRBV6-1; J: TRBJ1-2; size: .; CDR3: ASLKDLSGSYGYT
V: TRBV7-2; J: TRBJ1-5; size: few; CDR3: ASSLPSQPQH
V: TRBV5-1; J: TRBJ2-5; size: .; CDR3: ASSPDRGYQETQY
V: TRBV27; J: TRBJ1-1; size: .; CDR3: ASSDRREAF
V: TRBV28; J: TRBJ1-2; size: .; CDR3: ASQGNYGYT
V: TRBV13; J: TRBJ2-7; size: few; CDR3: ASSLRGLAGAHSYEQY
V: TRBV27; J: TRBJ2-7; size: .; CDR3: ASSLRTSPSGQY
V: TRBV14; J: TRBJ2-7; size: .; CDR3: ASSQAGGVEQY
V: TRBV2; J: .; size: .; CDR3: ASRPLGQGNYEQY
V: TRBV6-5; J: TRBJ1-1; size: .; CDR3: ASSLSDRGGTEAF
V: TRBV5-4; J: TRBJ1-2; size: .; CDR3: ASSLQGAPYGYT
V: TRBV15; J: TRBJ2-3; size: .; CDR3: ATSIPGQGTDTQY
V: TRBV5-6; J: TRBJ2-1; size: .; CDR3: ASSLPSGDYNEQF
V: TRBV7-8; J: TRBJ1-6; size: few; CDR3: ASSLAQYNSPLH
V: TRBV7-2; J: TRBJ2-2; size: .; CDR3: ASSLPGSGELF
V: TRBV28; J: TRBJ1-1; size: .; CDR3: ASSFRGLNTEAF
V: TRBV4-2; J: TRBJ2-5; size: .; CDR3: ASSHDRGGETQY
V: TRBV15; J: TRBJ1-2; size: few; CDR3: ATSRGIKGLAGGNYGYT
V: TRBV21-1; J: TRBJ1-1; size: .; CDR3: ASSKEGWNTEAF
V: TRBV14; J: TRBJ2-5; size: .; CDR3: ASSLQALQETQY
V: TRBV11-2; J: TRBJ1-3; size: .; CDR3: ASSSRTTERRNTIY
V: TRBV14; J: TRBJ1-3; size: .; CDR3: ASSQDLGVRH
V: TRBV6-6; J: TRBJ1-2; size: .; CDR3: ASSSMGHRNGYT
V: TRBV5-6; J: TRBJ1-2; size: .; CDR3: ASSLAGQNYGYT
V: TRBV19; J: TRBJ2-2; size: few; CDR3: ASTRGGAFNTGELF
V: TRBV7-9; J: TRBJ2-7; size: few; CDR3: ASSEGQGFHEQY
V: TRBV5-6; J: TRBJ2-2; size: few; CDR3: ASSRTDLSNTGELF
V: TRBV5-1; J: TRBJ2-3; size: .; CDR3: ASSLGGPTTDTQY